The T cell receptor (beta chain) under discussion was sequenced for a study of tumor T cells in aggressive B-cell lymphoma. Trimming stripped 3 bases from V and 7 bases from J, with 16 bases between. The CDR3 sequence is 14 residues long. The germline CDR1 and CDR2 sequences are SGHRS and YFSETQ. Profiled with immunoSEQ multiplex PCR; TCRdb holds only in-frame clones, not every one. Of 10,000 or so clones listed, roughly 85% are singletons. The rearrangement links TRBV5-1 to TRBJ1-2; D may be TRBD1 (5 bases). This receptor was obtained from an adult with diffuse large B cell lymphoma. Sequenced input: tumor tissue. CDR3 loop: CASSSSGTEGGYTF. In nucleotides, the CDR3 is TGCGCCAGCAGCTCATCCGGGACTGAGGGTGGCTACACCTTC.